This TCR beta chain was sequenced during a study of long-term antiretroviral therapy in people with HIV. Study results and limitations: ART-treated samples gained diversity yet remained below transplant donor controls. Specimens of blood were obtained during about 2004 to 2017, possibly under older ART regimens.

CDR3 length: 16 amino acids. Trimming pared 3 bases from V and 2 bases from J, leaving 15 bases between. Germline CDR1 and CDR2: SGDLS and YYNGEE. For this clone: As yet, its antigen is unknown.

Survey level was the resolution at which the v3.0 immunoSEQ assay ran. Sequenced by immunoSEQ multiplex PCR; TCRdb stores in-frame clones only, minus some. The table includes around 30,000 clones, about 95% detected once. This clonotype was obtained from a man aged 30-40 years with HIV. The chain combines TRBV9 with TRBJ1-5, with D perhaps matching TRBD1 (5 bases). The sequencing used unsorted PBMCs, collected 5.3 years after starting antiretroviral therapy. In DNA form, the CDR3 reads TGTGCCAGCAGCGGAGGGACGCCTGGGGGCAATCAGCCCCAGCATTTT. This gives the protein CASSGGTPGGNQPQHF.